This T cell receptor (beta chain) was observed in a study of tissue T cells after allogeneic stem cell transplantation. Study-wide context: Four unmodified and three CD34-selected T-cell-depleted grafts went to graft-versus-host disease patients. Before transplant, recipient-origin PBMCs were collected in roughly five GVHD patients. Study-level results: Few T cell clones were shared across patients, but motif clusters showed tissue-specific shared signatures.

CDR3 sequences, V/J genes, frequencies and template counts came from survey-depth TCRbeta sequencing. Produced via immunoSEQ multiplex PCR; TCRdb's table is partial and in-frame only. The sample carries 25,000 to 30,000 clones, approximately 85% recorded once. The CDR3 is made up of 12 amino acids. After removal of 4 bases from V and 7 bases from J, the junction contained 0 bases not matched to a gene. The germline V gene encodes CDR1 SGHDT and CDR2 YYEEEE. Points on this clone: The antigen remains undetermined.

The clonotype originates from a woman aged 18-55 years who later had graft-versus-host disease after an allogeneic stem cell transplant. V usage is TRBV5-6 and J usage is TRBJ2-1; 9 nucleotides align to TRBD2. The specimen was blood, collected before transplantation. This chain's CDR3 is CASSTSGNEQFF. Here the CDR3 DNA reads TGTGCCAGCAGCACTAGCGGGAATGAGCAGTTCTTC.